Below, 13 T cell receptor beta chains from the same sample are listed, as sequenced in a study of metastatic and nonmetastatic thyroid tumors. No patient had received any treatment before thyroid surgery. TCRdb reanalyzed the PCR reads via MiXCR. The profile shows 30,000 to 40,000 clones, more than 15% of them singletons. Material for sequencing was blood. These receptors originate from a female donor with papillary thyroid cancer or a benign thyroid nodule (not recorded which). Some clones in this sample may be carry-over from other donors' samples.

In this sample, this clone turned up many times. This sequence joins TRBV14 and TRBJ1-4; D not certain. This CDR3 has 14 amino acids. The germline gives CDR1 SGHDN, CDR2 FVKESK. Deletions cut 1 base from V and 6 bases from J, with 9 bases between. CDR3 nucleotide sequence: TGTGCCAGCAGCCAAGCTGGTGTCGATGAAAAACTGTTTTTT. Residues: CASSQAGVDEKLFF.

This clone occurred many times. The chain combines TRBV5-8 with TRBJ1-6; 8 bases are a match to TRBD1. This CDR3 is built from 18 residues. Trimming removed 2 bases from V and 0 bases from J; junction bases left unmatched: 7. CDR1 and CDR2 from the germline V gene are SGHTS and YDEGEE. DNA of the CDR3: TGTGCCAGCAGCTTCGCAGGGGGCTCTAGCTCCTATAATTCACCCCTCCACTTT. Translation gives CASSFAGGSSSYNSPLHF.

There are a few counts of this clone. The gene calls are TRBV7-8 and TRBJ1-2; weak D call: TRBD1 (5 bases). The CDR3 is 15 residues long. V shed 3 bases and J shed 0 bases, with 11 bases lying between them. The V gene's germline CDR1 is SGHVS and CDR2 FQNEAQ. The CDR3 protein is CASSLTVSANYGYTF. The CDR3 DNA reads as TGTGCCAGCAGCTTGACAGTTTCGGCTAACTATGGCTACACCTTC. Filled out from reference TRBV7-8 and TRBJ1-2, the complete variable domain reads GAGVSQSPRYKVAKRGQDVALRCDPISGHVSLFWYQQALGQGPEFLTYFQNEAQLDKSGLPSDRFFAERPEGSVSTLKIQRTQQEDSAVYLCASSLTVSANYGYTFGSGTRLTVV.

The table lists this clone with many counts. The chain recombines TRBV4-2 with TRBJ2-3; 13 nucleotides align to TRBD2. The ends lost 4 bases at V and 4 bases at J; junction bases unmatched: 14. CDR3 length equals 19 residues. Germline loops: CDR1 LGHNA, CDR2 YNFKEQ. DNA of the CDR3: TGTGCCAGCAGCCCCCCGGGACTAGCGGGAACGGGCGGGGCAGATACGCAGTATTTT. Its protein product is CASSPPGLAGTGGADTQYF.

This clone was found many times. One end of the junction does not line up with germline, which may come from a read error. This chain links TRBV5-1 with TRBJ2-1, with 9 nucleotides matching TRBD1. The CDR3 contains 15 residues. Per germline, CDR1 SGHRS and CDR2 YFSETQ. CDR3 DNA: TGCGCCAGCAGTTACGGACAGGGGTCCTTCAATGAGCAGTTCTTC. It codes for CASSYGQGSFNEQFF.

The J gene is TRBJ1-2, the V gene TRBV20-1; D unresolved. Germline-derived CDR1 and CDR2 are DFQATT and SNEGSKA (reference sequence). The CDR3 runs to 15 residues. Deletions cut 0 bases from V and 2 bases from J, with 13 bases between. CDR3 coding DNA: TGCAGTGCTAGAGATCTCCGTATACAGAACTATGGCTACACCTTC. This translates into CSARDLRIQNYGYTF.

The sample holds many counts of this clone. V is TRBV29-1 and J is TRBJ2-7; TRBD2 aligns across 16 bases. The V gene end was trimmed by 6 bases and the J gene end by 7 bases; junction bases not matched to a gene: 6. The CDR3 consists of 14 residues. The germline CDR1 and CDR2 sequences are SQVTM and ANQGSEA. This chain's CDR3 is CSVGLAGGPGEQYF. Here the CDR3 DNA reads TGCAGCGTGGGACTAGCGGGAGGGCCGGGGGAGCAGTACTTC.

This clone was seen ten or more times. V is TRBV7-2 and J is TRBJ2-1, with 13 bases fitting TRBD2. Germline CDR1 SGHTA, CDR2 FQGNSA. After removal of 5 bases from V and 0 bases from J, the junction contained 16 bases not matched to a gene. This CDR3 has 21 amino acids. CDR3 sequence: CASSLGGGGLAGESSYNEQFF. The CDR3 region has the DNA TGTGCCAGCAGCCTAGGAGGTGGCGGACTAGCGGGGGAAAGCTCCTACAATGAGCAGTTCTTC.

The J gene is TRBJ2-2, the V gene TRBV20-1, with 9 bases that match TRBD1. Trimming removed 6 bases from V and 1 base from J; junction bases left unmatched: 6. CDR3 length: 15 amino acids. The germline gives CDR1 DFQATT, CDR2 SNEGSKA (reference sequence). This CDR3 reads CSAPRQGGNTGELFF. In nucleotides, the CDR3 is TGCAGTGCCCCCAGACAGGGGGGGAACACCGGGGAGCTGTTTTTT.

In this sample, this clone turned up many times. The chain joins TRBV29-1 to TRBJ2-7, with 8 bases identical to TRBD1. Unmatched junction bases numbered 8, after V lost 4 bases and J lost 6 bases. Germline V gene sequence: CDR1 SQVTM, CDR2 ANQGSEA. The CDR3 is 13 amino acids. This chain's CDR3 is CSVGGQGVGEQYF. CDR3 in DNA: TGCAGCGTTGGTGGACAGGGAGTGGGCGAGCAGTACTTC.

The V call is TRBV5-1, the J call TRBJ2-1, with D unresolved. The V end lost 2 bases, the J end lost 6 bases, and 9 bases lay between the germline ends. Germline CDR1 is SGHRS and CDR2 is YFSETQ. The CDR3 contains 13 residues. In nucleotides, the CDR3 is TGCGCCAGCAGCTTATACCGTGGCAATGAGCAGTTCTTC. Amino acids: CASSLYRGNEQFF. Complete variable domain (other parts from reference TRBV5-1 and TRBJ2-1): KAGVTQTPRYLIKTRGQQVTLSCSPISGHRSVSWYQQTPGQGLQFLFEYFSETQRNKGNFPGRFSGRQFSNSRSEMNVSTLELGDSALYLCASSLYRGNEQFFGPGTRLTVL.

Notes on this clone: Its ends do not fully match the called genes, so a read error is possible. This chain's CDR3 is CSSSEGGWRYIQYF. The DNA for the CDR3 is TGTTCCAGCAGTGAAGGAGGATGGCGCTACATTCAGTACTTC. The gene calls are TRBV6-1 and TRBJ2-4; possibly TRBD2 for D (5 bases). The CDR3 covers 14 residues. The V gene's germline CDR1 is MNHNS and CDR2 SASEGT.

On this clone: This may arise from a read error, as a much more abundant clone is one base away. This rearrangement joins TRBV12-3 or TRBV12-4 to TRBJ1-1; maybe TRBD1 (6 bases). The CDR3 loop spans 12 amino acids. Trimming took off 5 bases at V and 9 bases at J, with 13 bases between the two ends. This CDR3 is CASSPTGCQAFF. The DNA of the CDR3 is TGTGCCAGCAGTCCCACAGGGTGCCAAGCTTTCTTT.